This T cell receptor beta chain appears in the sequencing data of a study of shared clonotypes between healthy human individuals. Across the whole study: Each donor contributed plates that comprised three CD4 naive, three CD4 memory, two CD8 naive and one CD8 memory. The study's findings and limits: About 4.5% of naive CD4 clonotypes were common to four donors. Rarefaction gave evidence that sorted-subset sequencing remained incomplete despite large depth.

Trimming pared 5 bases from V and 1 base from J, leaving 11 bases between. CDR1 is SGHVS and CDR2 is FNYEAQ in the germline V gene. The CDR3 sequence is 15 residues long. Naive CD8 isolation took CD45RO-negative cells positively selected for CCR7 and excluded terminally differentiated effector memory CD45RA+ cells. The protocol was immunoSEQ multiplex PCR, while the TCRdb copy is restricted to in-frame clones and leaves out a portion. Among around 1,900,000 clones listed, approximately 92% were seen once. A word on this clone: Its matching antigen is unknown.

The V call is TRBV7-6, the J call TRBJ2-2; D remains ambiguous. The TCR sequence derives from a young man in good health. Some clones in this sample may be carry-over from other donors' samples. Sequencing used naive CD8+ T cells from PBMCs. The CDR3: CASSPRLENTGELFF. Written as DNA, the CDR3 is TGTGCCAGCAGCCCTCGGTTGGAGAACACCGGGGAGCTGTTTTTT.